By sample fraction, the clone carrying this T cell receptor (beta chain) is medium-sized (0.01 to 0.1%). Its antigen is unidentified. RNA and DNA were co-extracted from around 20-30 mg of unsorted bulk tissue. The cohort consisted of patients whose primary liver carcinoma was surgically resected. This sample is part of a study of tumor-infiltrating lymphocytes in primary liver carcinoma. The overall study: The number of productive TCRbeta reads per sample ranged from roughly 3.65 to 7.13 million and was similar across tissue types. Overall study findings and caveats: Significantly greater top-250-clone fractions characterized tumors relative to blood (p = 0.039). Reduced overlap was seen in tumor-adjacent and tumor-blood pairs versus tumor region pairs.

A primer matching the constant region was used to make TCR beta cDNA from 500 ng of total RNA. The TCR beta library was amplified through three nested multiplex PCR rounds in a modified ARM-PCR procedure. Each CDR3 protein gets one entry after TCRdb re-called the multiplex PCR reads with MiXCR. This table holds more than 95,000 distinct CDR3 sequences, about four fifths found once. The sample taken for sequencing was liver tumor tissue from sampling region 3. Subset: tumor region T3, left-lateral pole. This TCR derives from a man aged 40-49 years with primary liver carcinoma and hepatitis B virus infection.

The CDR3 DNA reads as TGCAGCGGAGGAGGATTGAACTATGGCTACACCTTC. Translating gives CSGGGLNYGYTF. The V call is TRBV29-1, the J call TRBJ1-2; D not certain. Per germline, CDR1 SQVTM and CDR2 ANQGSEA. V shed 7 bases and J shed 2 bases, with 11 bases lying between them. The CDR3 has 12 residues. Using reference TRBV29-1 and TRBJ1-2 for the parts outside the CDR3, the full variable domain is SAVISQKPSRDICQRGTSLTIQCQVDSQVTMMFWYRQQPGQSLTLIATANQGSEATYESGFVIDKFPISRPNLTFSTLTVSNMSPEDSSIYLCSGGGLNYGYTFGSGTRLTVV.